A selection of T cell receptor beta chains follows, all from one sample in a study of Graves' ophthalmopathy and Graves' hyperthyroidism. TCRdb analysed the multiplex PCR reads with MiXCR anew, one entry per CDR3 protein. The sample yields 300,000 to 500,000 distinct CDR3 sequences, 15% seen once. The sample was peripheral blood. These receptors all come from a woman under 30 with stable Graves' hyperthyroidism. Both conserved end residues are part of each CDR3. The D gene is left open where the match is weak. Where a row states a size, it is once, few, many or the class of an expanded clone; other rows omit it.

NA	many	TRBV6-1	TRBJ1-6	14	CASSERQGLSPLHF	TGTGCCAGCAGTGAAAGGCAGGGGCTCTCACCCCTCCACTTT
NA	many	TRBV11-1	TRBJ2-7	13	CASSALTIYEQYF	TGTGCCAGCAGCGCCCTGACTATTTACGAGCAGTACTTC
TRBD1	few	TRBV12-3/TRBV12-4	TRBJ1-5	14	CASREQGLHQPQHF	TGTGCCAGCAGAGAACAGGGGCTACATCAGCCCCAGCATTTT
NA	many	TRBV2	TRBJ1-1	15	CASRRPKGTPSEAFF	TGTGCCAGCAGACGCCCTAAGGGGACACCCTCCGAAGCTTTCTTT
TRBD1	few	TRBV18	TRBJ1-1	16	CASSLTQGARDTEAFF	TGTGCCAGCTCACTCACACAGGGGGCGCGAGACACTGAAGCTTTCTTT
TRBD2	many	TRBV7-9	TRBJ2-5	16	CASSWTSGTPQETQYF	TGTGCCAGCAGTTGGACTAGCGGGACCCCACAAGAGACCCAGTACTTC
NA	many	TRBV18	TRBJ2-5	13	CASSPAVTETQYF	TGTGCCAGCTCACCAGCAGTCACGGAGACCCAGTACTTC
TRBD1	NA	TRBV7-8	TRBJ1-3	16	CASSLPTGTGGNTIYF	TGTGCCAGCAGCTTACCAACAGGGACAGGCGGAAACACCATATATTTT
TRBD1	many	TRBV19	TRBJ1-2	14	CASTPPPGQGGYTF	TGTGCCAGTACTCCCCCCCCGGGACAGGGAGGCTACACCTTC
NA	NA	TRBV27	TRBJ2-2	14	CASSFLPNTGELFF	TGTGCCAGCAGTTTTCTCCCGAACACCGGGGAGCTGTTTTTT
NA	many	TRBV5-1	TRBJ1-1	14	CASSFSVLNTEAFF	TGCGCCAGCAGCTTTAGCGTATTGAACACTGAAGCTTTCTTT
TRBD1	many	TRBV19	TRBJ2-7	14	CASSMGTGGDEQYF	TGTGCCAGTAGTATGGGGACAGGGGGCGACGAGCAGTACTTC
NA	many	TRBV28	TRBJ1-1	13	CASTGGGNTEAFF	TGTGCCAGCACCGGGGGCGGGAACACTGAAGCTTTCTTT
NA	many	TRBV11-2	TRBJ2-7	15	CASTRGGGFSNEQYF	TGTGCCAGCACGAGGGGGGGGGGCTTTAGCAACGAGCAGTACTTC
NA	many	TRBV6-1	TRBJ1-5	14	CASSTRTSLGPQHF	TGTGCCAGCAGCACCCGGACTTCTTTAGGGCCCCAGCATTTT
NA	NA	TRBV10-3	TRBJ1-2	14	CAISESTLFYGYTF	TGTGCCATCAGTGAGTCCACACTCTTCTATGGCTACACCTTC
NA	many	TRBV28	TRBJ1-1	15	CASSLRNRVNTEAFF	TGTGCCAGCAGTTTAAGGAACAGGGTGAACACTGAAGCTTTCTTT
NA	many	TRBV4-2	TRBJ2-7	16	CASSQVNGPLDFEQYF	TGTGCCAGCAGCCAAGTTAACGGGCCGTTGGATTTCGAGCAGTACTTC
NA	NA	TRBV7-2	TRBJ1-5	14	CASSETTPIHPQHF	TGTGCCAGCAGTGAGACTACCCCGATTCATCCCCAGCATTTT
NA	many	TRBV13	TRBJ1-2	13	CASSSTGVYGYTF	TGTGCCAGCAGCTCGACAGGCGTCTATGGCTACACCTTC
NA	many	TRBV5-8	TRBJ1-6	11	CASRTYSPLHF	TGTGCCAGCAGGACCTATTCACCCCTCCACTTT
NA	NA	TRBV13	TRBJ1-3	14	CASSSTDSGNTIYF	TGTGCCAGCAGCTCGACAGACTCTGGAAACACCATATATTTT
TRBD2	NA	TRBV7-2	TRBJ2-5	16	CASSLTASGGPGAQYF	TGTGCCAGCAGCTTAACGGCTAGCGGGGGGCCAGGGGCCCAGTACTTC
NA	many	TRBV19	TRBJ1-1	14	CASSMGGADTEAFF	TGTGCCAGTAGTATGGGGGGCGCAGACACTGAAGCTTTCTTT
NA	NA	TRBV12-3/TRBV12-4	TRBJ2-5	11	CASRRVETQYF	TGTGCCAGCAGGAGAGTGGAGACCCAGTACTTC
NA	many	TRBV5-6	TRBJ1-1	13	CASSLGGFFEAFF	TGTGCCAGCAGCCTAGGAGGGTTCTTTGAAGCTTTCTTT
NA	many	TRBV28	TRBJ1-1	12	CASSFGYTEAFF	TGTGCCAGCAGTTTCGGATACACTGAAGCTTTCTTT
TRBD1	many	TRBV2	TRBJ1-2	16	CASSEPGGGQKYGYTF	TGTGCCAGCAGTGAACCGGGGGGGGGACAGAAGTATGGCTACACCTTC
NA	many	TRBV28	TRBJ2-5	16	CASSLGTHRLKETQYF	TGTGCCAGCAGTTTAGGGACCCACAGGCTCAAAGAGACCCAGTACTTC
NA	many	TRBV9	TRBJ2-2	18	CASSVEARQGGHFGELFF	TGTGCCAGCAGCGTAGAAGCGAGGCAAGGGGGGCACTTTGGGGAGCTGTTTTTT
TRBD1	many	TRBV13	TRBJ2-7	14	CASSSGEQGYEQYF	TGTGCCAGCAGCTCCGGAGAACAGGGGTACGAGCAGTACTTC
NA	few	TRBV18	TRBJ1-2	14	CASSPLADGYGYTF	TGTGCCAGCTCACCACTTGCAGATGGCTATGGCTACACCTTC
NA	many	TRBV28	TRBJ1-5	16	CASSLYRGDGNQPQHF	TGTGCCAGCAGTTTGTATAGGGGAGACGGCAATCAGCCCCAGCATTTT
NA	many	TRBV6-1	TRBJ2-7	13	CASSSRVLYEQYF	TGTGCCAGCTCGAGCCGGGTCCTCTACGAGCAGTACTTC
NA	many	TRBV2	TRBJ1-1	14	CASRSRAGGTEAFF	TGTGCCAGCAGATCTAGAGCGGGTGGCACTGAAGCTTTCTTT
NA	few	TRBV5-1	TRBJ2-3	15	CASSPIQRSTDTQYF	TGCGCCAGCAGCCCCATCCAGCGTAGCACAGATACGCAGTATTTT
TRBD2	many	TRBV7-2	TRBJ2-7	15	CASSPRLAGVSEQYF	TGTGCCAGCAGCCCAAGACTAGCGGGGGTTTCCGAGCAGTACTTC
NA	NA	TRBV2	TRBJ2-5	16	CARRKAVVPRGDTQYF	TGTGCCAGAAGGAAAGCAGTGGTACCCCGGGGCGACACCCAGTACTTC
NA	many	TRBV7-8	TRBJ1-1	13	CASSRQQNTEAFF	TGTGCCAGCAGCAGACAGCAGAACACTGAAGCTTTCTTT
TRBD1	many	TRBV7-2	TRBJ1-2	15	CASSPGQGPNYGYTF	TGTGCCAGCAGCCCGGGACAGGGTCCTAACTATGGCTACACCTTC
NA	many	TRBV15	TRBJ1-5	14	CATSRDLWIQPQHF	TGTGCCACCAGCAGAGATCTGTGGATCCAGCCCCAGCATTTT
NA	many	TRBV6-1	TRBJ1-2	14	CASRSLDGLDGYTF	TGTGCCAGCAGATCACTGGACGGGCTCGATGGCTACACCTTC
TRBD1	many	TRBV7-9	TRBJ2-7	16	CASSLAPGQSSYEQYF	TGTGCCAGCAGCTTAGCACCGGGACAGAGCTCCTACGAGCAGTACTTC
NA	many	TRBV28	TRBJ2-5	12	CASSLVAETQYF	TGTGCCAGCAGTTTGGTGGCGGAGACCCAGTACTTC
NA	NA	TRBV15	TRBJ2-5	13	CATSPRAQETQYF	TGTGCCACCAGCCCCCGCGCTCAAGAGACCCAGTACTTC
TRBD2	NA	TRBV27	TRBJ2-5	15	CASSLFAGGRETQYF	TGTGCCAGCAGTTTATTCGCGGGGGGCCGAGAGACCCAGTACTTC
NA	many	TRBV27	TRBJ1-1	18	CASSSLIRIETGNTEAFF	TGTGCCAGCAGTTCATTGATCCGGATCGAGACAGGTAACACTGAAGCTTTCTTT
TRBD1	many	TRBV5-1	TRBJ1-1	13	CASKGQGQTEAFF	TGCGCCAGCAAGGGACAGGGACAAACTGAAGCTTTCTTT
NA	NA	TRBV12-3/TRBV12-4	TRBJ1-5	15	CASSLFRAGNQPQHF	TGTGCCAGCAGTTTATTTCGTGCGGGCAATCAGCCCCAGCATTTT
NA	NA	TRBV9	TRBJ2-2	12	CASSGEGRELFF	TGTGCCAGCAGCGGAGAGGGGAGGGAGCTGTTTTTT
NA	many	TRBV12-3/TRBV12-4	TRBJ2-5	13	CASSPLGEETQYF	TGTGCCAGCAGTCCACTCGGGGAAGAGACCCAGTACTTC
NA	many	TRBV19	TRBJ1-1	11	CASRWGTEAFF	TGTGCCAGTAGATGGGGGACTGAAGCTTTCTTT
NA	many	TRBV5-5	TRBJ1-1	16	CASSLKRRVWNTEAFF	TGTGCCAGCAGCTTGAAGAGGAGGGTTTGGAACACTGAAGCTTTCTTT